The subject of this entry is one T cell receptor beta chain. Distinct nucleotide sequences in the sample also encode this CDR3. Method: immunoSEQ multiplex PCR; TCRdb's copy keeps in-frame clones and lacks some. The sample has 200,000 to 300,000 clones, roughly four fifths seen once. Germline V gene sequence: CDR1 SGDLS, CDR2 YYNGEE. Trimming cost V 0 bases and J 8 bases, with 17 bases left between them. CDR3 size: 16 residues. The data were taken from a study of Tregs in tolerant kidney transplant recipients. The chain has TRBV9 and TRBJ2-2; no clear D. The sequence was obtained from a human donor in good health. Material: CD4+ T cells from blood. CDR3 coding DNA: TGTGCCAGCAGCGTAGACGGACGAATACGTCCTGGGGAGCTGTTTTTT. This translates into CASSVDGRIRPGELFF.